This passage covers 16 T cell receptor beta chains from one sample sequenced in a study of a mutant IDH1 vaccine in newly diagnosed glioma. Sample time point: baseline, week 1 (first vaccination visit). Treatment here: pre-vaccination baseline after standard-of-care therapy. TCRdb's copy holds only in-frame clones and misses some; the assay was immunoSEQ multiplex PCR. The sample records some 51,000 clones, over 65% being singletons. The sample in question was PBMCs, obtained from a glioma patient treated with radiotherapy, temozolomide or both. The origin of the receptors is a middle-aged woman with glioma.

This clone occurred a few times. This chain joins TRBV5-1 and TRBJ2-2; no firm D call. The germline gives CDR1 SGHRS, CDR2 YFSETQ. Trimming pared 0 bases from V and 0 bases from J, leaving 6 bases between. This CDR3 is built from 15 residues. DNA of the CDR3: TGCGCCAGCAGCTTGGGGGCCTCGAACACCGGGGAGCTGTTTTTT. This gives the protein CASSLGASNTGELFF.

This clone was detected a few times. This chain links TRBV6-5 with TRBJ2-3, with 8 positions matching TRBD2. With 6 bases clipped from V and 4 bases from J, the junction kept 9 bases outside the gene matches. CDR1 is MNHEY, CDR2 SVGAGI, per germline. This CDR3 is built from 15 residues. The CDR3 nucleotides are TGTGCCAGCAGCCACCTAGCGGGCGTAGCAGATACGCAGTATTTT. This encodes CASSHLAGVADTQYF.

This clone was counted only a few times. CDR3 bases: TGTGCCAGCACGAAGATACCAGTCCCCGGAGGCAATCAGCCCCAGCATTTT. The encoded protein is CASTKIPVPGGNQPQHF. The chain recombines TRBV6-8 with TRBJ1-5; D call uncertain. Germline assignment: CDR1 MNHGY and CDR2 SAAAGT. This CDR3 contains 17 residues. The ends were cut back, 7 bases at V and 2 bases at J, with 21 bases in the middle.

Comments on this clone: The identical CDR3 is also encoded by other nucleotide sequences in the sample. Here the CDR3 DNA reads TGTGCCAGCAGCTTAAATAGCAATCAGCCCCAGCATTTT. The encoded protein is CASSLNSNQPQHF. The rearrangement links TRBV7-9 to TRBJ1-5; D remains unclear. V lost 2 bases, J lost 0 bases, and 2 bases lay in between. This CDR3 is 13 amino acids long. Germline CDR1 SEHNR, CDR2 FQNEAQ (reference sequence).

CDR3 nucleotide sequence: TGTGCCAGTAGGATACGGGGGACTTCTGGAAACACCATATATTTT. Translated: CASRIRGTSGNTIYF. The chain recombines TRBV19 with TRBJ1-3; possibly TRBD1 for D (5 bases). CDR1 and CDR2 from the germline V gene are LNHDA and SQIVND (reference sequence). Trimming pared 6 bases from V and 1 base from J, leaving 13 bases between. The CDR3 extends over 15 amino acids.

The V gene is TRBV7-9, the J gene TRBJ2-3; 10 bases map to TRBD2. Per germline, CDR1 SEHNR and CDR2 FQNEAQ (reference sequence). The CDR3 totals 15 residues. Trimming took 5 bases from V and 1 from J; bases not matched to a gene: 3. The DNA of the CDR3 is TGTGCCAGCAGCAACGGACTAGCGGGCACAGATACGCAGTATTTT. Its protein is CASSNGLAGTDTQYF.

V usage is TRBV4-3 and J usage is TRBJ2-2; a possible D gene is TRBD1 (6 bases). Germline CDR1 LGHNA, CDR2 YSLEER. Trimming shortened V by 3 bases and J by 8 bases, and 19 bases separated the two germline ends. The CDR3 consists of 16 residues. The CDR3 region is CASSHRYGQSGGELFF. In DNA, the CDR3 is TGCGCCAGCAGCCACCGCTACGGACAGTCGGGAGGGGAGCTGTTTTTT.

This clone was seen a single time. The CDR3 loop reads CASSPSRVLLSTLHF. CDR3 DNA sequence: TGCGCCAGCAGCCCCAGTCGGGTCCTCCTTAGCACCCTCCACTTT. The rearrangement links TRBV4-3 to TRBJ1-6; D ambiguous. V gave up 4 bases and J gave up 14 bases, with 21 bases separating them. Germline CDR1 LGHNA, CDR2 YSLEER. This CDR3 has 15 amino acids.

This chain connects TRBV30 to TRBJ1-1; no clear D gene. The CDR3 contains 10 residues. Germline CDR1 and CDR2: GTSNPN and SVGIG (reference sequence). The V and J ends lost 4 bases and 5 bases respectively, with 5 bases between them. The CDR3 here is CAWMDTEAFF. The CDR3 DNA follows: TGTGCCTGGATGGATACTGAAGCTTTCTTT.

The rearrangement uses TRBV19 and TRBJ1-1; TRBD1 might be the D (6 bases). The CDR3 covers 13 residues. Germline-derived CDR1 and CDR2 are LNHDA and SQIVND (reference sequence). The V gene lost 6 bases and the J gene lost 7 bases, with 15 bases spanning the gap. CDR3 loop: CASRRQVYSEAFF. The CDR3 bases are TGTGCCAGTAGACGACAGGTTTACAGTGAAGCTTTCTTT.

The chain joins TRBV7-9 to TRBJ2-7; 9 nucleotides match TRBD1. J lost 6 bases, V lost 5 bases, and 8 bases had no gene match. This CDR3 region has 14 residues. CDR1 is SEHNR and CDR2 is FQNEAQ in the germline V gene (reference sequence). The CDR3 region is CASSPLGQGSEQYF. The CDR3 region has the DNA TGTGCCAGCAGCCCTCTTGGACAGGGGTCCGAGCAGTACTTC.

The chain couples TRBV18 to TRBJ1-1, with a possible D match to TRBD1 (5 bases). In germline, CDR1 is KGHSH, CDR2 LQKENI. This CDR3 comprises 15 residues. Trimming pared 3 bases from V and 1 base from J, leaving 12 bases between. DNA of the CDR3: TGTGCCAGCTCACCTATGACAGCCCCGAACACTGAAGCTTTCTTT. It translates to CASSPMTAPNTEAFF.

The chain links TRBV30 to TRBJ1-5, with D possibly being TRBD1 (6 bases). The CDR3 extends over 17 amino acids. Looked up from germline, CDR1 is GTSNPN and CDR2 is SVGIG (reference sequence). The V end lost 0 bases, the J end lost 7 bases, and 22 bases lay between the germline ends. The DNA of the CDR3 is TGTGCCTGGAGTGTACGGCAGGACAGTGACCGCCAGCAGCCCCAGCATTTT. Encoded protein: CAWSVRQDSDRQQPQHF.

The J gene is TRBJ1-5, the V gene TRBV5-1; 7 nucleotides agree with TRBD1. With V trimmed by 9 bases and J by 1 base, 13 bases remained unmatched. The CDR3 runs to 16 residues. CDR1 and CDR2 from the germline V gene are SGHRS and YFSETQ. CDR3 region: CATLRGGQWSNQPQHF. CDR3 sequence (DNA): TGCGCCACCCTCAGGGGGGGACAGTGGAGCAATCAGCCCCAGCATTTT.

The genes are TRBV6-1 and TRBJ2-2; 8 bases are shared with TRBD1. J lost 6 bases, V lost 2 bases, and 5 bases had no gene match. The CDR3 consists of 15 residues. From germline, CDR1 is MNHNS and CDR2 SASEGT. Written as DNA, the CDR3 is TGTGCCAGCAGTGAATCAGGGGGCGCATCCGGGGAGCTGTTTTTT. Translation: CASSESGGASGELFF.

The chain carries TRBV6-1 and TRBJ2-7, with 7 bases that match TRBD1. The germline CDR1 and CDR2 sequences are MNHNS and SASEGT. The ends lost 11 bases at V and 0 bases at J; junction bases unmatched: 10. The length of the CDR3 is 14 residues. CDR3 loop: CAGLGAGGSYEQYF. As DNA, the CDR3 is TGTGCCGGGTTGGGGGCAGGGGGCTCCTACGAGCAGTACTTC.